The rows below give T cell receptor beta chains drawn from one sample of a study of blood T cell repertoires in COVID-19. Method: immunoSEQ multiplex PCR; TCRdb's copy keeps in-frame clones and lacks some. The data contain approximately 230,000 clones, about nine tenths of them singletons. The sample consisted of PBMCs or T cells enriched from blood (not recorded which). The receptors stem from a man aged 40-49 years who had recovered from COVID-19. Each CDR3 is given with its conserved first and last residue. Fields, in order: D gene, clone size, V gene, J gene, CDR3 protein, CDR3 DNA. The D gene is left open where the match is weak. Part of the rows lack a size; the others show once, few, many or a class for expanded clones.

D: NA; size: NA; V: TRBV10-3; J: TRBJ1-2; CDR3: CAISESKGQRDGYTF; DNA: TGTGCCATCAGTGAGTCTAAAGGTCAGAGGGATGGCTACACCTTC
D: TRBD2; size: once; V: TRBV18; J: TRBJ2-1; CDR3: CASSPPLREWFSYNEQFF; DNA: TGTGCCAGCTCACCACCGTTGCGGGAGTGGTTCTCCTACAATGAGCAGTTCTTC
D: TRBD1; size: NA; V: TRBV9; J: TRBJ2-7; CDR3: CASHPGQGYEQYF; DNA: TGTGCCAGCCACCCGGGACAGGGCTACGAGCAGTACTTC
D: TRBD2; size: NA; V: TRBV28; J: TRBJ2-5; CDR3: CASSRLAAETQYF; DNA: TGTGCCAGCAGTAGACTAGCTGCAGAGACCCAGTACTTC
D: NA; size: NA; V: TRBV19; J: TRBJ1-2; CDR3: CASSISQNYGYTF; DNA: TGTGCCAGTAGTATAAGTCAGAACTATGGCTACACCTTC
D: TRBD1; size: NA; V: TRBV19; J: TRBJ1-1; CDR3: CASSTGTGGNTEAFF; DNA: TGTGCCAGTAGTACTGGGACAGGGGGGAACACTGAAGCTTTCTTT
D: TRBD2; size: NA; V: TRBV5-6; J: TRBJ2-5; CDR3: CASSLGAGEETQYF; DNA: TGTGCCAGCAGCTTGGGAGCGGGAGAGGAGACCCAGTACTTC
D: TRBD1; size: NA; V: TRBV5-6; J: TRBJ1-2; CDR3: CASSLDRGPYGYTF; DNA: TGTGCCAGCAGCTTGGACAGGGGGCCCTATGGCTACACCTTC
D: NA; size: NA; V: TRBV2; J: TRBJ2-2; CDR3: CASSEDSNTGELFF; DNA: TGTGCCAGCAGTGAAGACTCAAACACCGGGGAGCTGTTTTTT
D: TRBD2; size: NA; V: TRBV5-6; J: TRBJ2-7; CDR3: CASSLDASGGYRQYF; DNA: TGTGCCAGCAGCTTGGATGCTAGCGGGGGCTACAGGCAGTACTTC
D: NA; size: once; V: TRBV5-1; J: TRBJ2-7; CDR3: CASSGTGLSLPRGSYEQYF; DNA: TGCGCCAGCAGCGGAACGGGACTGTCTCTTCCTAGAGGGTCCTACGAGCAGTACTTC
D: NA; size: NA; V: TRBV9; J: TRBJ1-1; CDR3: CASSPQGMNTEAFF; DNA: TGTGCCAGCAGCCCCCAGGGTATGAACACTGAAGCTTTCTTT
D: NA; size: few; V: TRBV3-1/TRBV3-2; J: TRBJ2-7; CDR3: CASSQGGREQYF; DNA: TGTGCCAGCAGCCAAGGAGGGCGCGAGCAGTACTTC
D: TRBD1; size: few; V: TRBV6-5; J: TRBJ2-7; CDR3: CASRLGTGVIHEQYF; DNA: TGTGCCAGCAGACTAGGGACAGGGGTAATCCACGAGCAGTACTTC
D: NA; size: NA; V: TRBV9; J: TRBJ1-3; CDR3: CASSDPTGTHSGNTIYF; DNA: TGTGCCAGCAGTGACCCGACGGGGACACACTCTGGAAACACCATATATTTT
D: TRBD1; size: NA; V: TRBV3-1/TRBV3-2; J: TRBJ1-1; CDR3: CASSARDRGTEAFF; DNA: TGTGCCAGCAGCGCCCGGGACAGGGGCACTGAAGCTTTCTTT
D: NA; size: NA; V: TRBV27; J: TRBJ1-1; CDR3: CATCRDPTYTEAFF; DNA: TGTGCCACCTGCCGAGATCCGACTTACACTGAAGCTTTCTTT
D: NA; size: NA; V: TRBV7-2; J: TRBJ1-2; CDR3: CASSLVRGTGYGYTF; DNA: TGTGCCAGCAGCTTAGTGCGGGGCACTGGCTATGGCTACACCTTC
D: TRBD1; size: once; V: TRBV5-1; J: TRBJ2-5; CDR3: CASSDDRGGETQYF; DNA: TGCGCCAGCAGCGATGACAGGGGGGGAGAGACCCAGTACTTC
D: NA; size: NA; V: TRBV10-3; J: TRBJ2-7; CDR3: CAISAGQLEQYF; DNA: TGTGCCATCAGTGCCGGACAGCTCGAGCAGTACTTC
D: TRBD1; size: NA; V: TRBV29-1; J: TRBJ1-2; CDR3: CSVDPLGTGSWGYTF; DNA: TGCAGCGTTGACCCGTTGGGGACAGGATCGTGGGGCTACACCTTC
D: TRBD2; size: NA; V: TRBV7-6; J: TRBJ2-3; CDR3: CASSLIAGGLTGTDTQYF; DNA: TGTGCCAGCAGCTTAATAGCGGGAGGATTAACTGGCACAGATACGCAGTATTTT
D: TRBD1; size: few; V: TRBV6-2/TRBV6-3; J: TRBJ2-7; CDR3: CASSVMTGNYEQYF; DNA: TGTGCCAGCAGCGTCATGACAGGGAACTACGAGCAGTACTTC
D: NA; size: NA; V: TRBV5-1; J: TRBJ1-2; CDR3: CASSWGPGSSSGYTF; DNA: TGCGCCAGCAGTTGGGGCCCCGGGAGTTCGAGTGGCTACACCTTC
D: TRBD2; size: NA; V: TRBV5-4; J: TRBJ2-7; CDR3: CASSPASGRSWEQYF; DNA: TGTGCCAGCAGCCCGGCTAGCGGGAGATCGTGGGAGCAGTACTTC
D: TRBD2; size: NA; V: TRBV6-5; J: TRBJ2-1; CDR3: CASSRGGGGAYEQFF; DNA: TGTGCCAGCAGTCGCGGTGGCGGGGGGGCTTATGAGCAGTTCTTC
D: NA; size: NA; V: TRBV11-2; J: TRBJ1-2; CDR3: CASSLPPGANYGYTF; DNA: TGTGCCAGCAGCTTACCGCCGGGAGCTAACTATGGCTACACCTTC
D: NA; size: NA; V: TRBV25-1; J: TRBJ2-7; CDR3: CASSEGLVPYEQYF; DNA: TGTGCCAGCAGTGAAGGGCTCGTGCCCTACGAGCAGTACTTC
D: NA; size: once; V: TRBV7-8; J: TRBJ1-2; CDR3: CASSIYRASPTKRSGYTF; DNA: TGTGCCAGCAGCATCTACAGGGCGAGCCCAACAAAGAGGAGTGGCTACACCTTC
D: NA; size: NA; V: TRBV4-1; J: TRBJ1-2; CDR3: CASSQDGRGNYGYTF; DNA: TGCGCCAGCAGCCAAGATGGGCGGGGGAACTATGGCTACACCTTC
D: NA; size: NA; V: TRBV5-1; J: TRBJ2-5; CDR3: CASSLEVGEGVETQYF; DNA: TGCGCCAGCAGCTTGGAAGTGGGCGAAGGGGTAGAGACCCAGTACTTC
D: NA; size: NA; V: TRBV19; J: TRBJ1-2; CDR3: CASTPRGGGYGYTF; DNA: TGTGCCAGTACCCCCCGGGGGGGCGGCTATGGCTACACCTTC
D: TRBD1; size: NA; V: TRBV18; J: TRBJ2-3; CDR3: CASSPLRPGTGHAVSTDTQYF; DNA: TGTGCCAGCTCACCACTCAGACCGGGGACAGGACACGCTGTTAGCACAGATACGCAGTATTTT
D: NA; size: NA; V: TRBV7-9; J: TRBJ2-7; CDR3: CASSLGGASYEQYF; DNA: TGTGCCAGCAGCTTAGGCGGGGCCTCCTACGAGCAGTACTTC
D: NA; size: NA; V: TRBV30; J: TRBJ1-1; CDR3: CAWSFWGASLGGEAFF; DNA: TGTGCCTGGAGTTTCTGGGGCGCGTCTCTCGGTGGAGAAGCTTTCTTT
D: NA; size: NA; V: TRBV6-6; J: TRBJ1-5; CDR3: CASSQIRGRAVLQPQHF; DNA: TGTGCCAGCAGTCAAATTCGCGGCAGGGCTGTTCTGCAGCCCCAGCATTTT
D: NA; size: NA; V: TRBV7-8; J: TRBJ1-5; CDR3: CASSLARGEGQPQHF; DNA: TGTGCCAGCAGCTTAGCGCGGGGGGAAGGACAGCCCCAGCATTTT
D: NA; size: once; V: TRBV2; J: TRBJ2-5; CDR3: CASTEQGFQETQYF; DNA: TGTGCCAGCACGGAACAGGGTTTCCAAGAGACCCAGTACTTC
D: NA; size: NA; V: TRBV18; J: TRBJ2-1; CDR3: CASSPPLGVDNEQFF; DNA: TGTGCCAGCTCACCACCGTTAGGGGTGGACAATGAGCAGTTCTTC
D: TRBD2; size: few; V: TRBV6-5; J: TRBJ2-7; CDR3: CASSPSGSIHEQYF; DNA: TGTGCCAGCTCTCCTAGCGGGAGTATACACGAGCAGTACTTC
D: NA; size: NA; V: TRBV9; J: TRBJ2-7; CDR3: CASSVSRGTATYEQYF; DNA: TGTGCCAGCAGCGTAAGTCGGGGGACGGCCACCTACGAGCAGTACTTC
D: TRBD2; size: NA; V: TRBV6-5; J: TRBJ2-4; CDR3: CASSLLAGGAKNIQYF; DNA: TGTGCCAGCAGTTTGCTAGCGGGGGGTGCCAAAAACATTCAGTACTTC
D: NA; size: few; V: TRBV7-3; J: TRBJ1-2; CDR3: CASRAAASYGYTF; DNA: TGTGCCAGCAGGGCGGCAGCTTCCTATGGCTACACCTTC
D: NA; size: NA; V: TRBV27; J: TRBJ1-5; CDR3: CASSPSRGYGQPQHF; DNA: TGTGCCAGCAGCCCGAGTCGGGGGTATGGACAGCCCCAGCATTTT
D: TRBD2; size: NA; V: TRBV12-5; J: TRBJ2-1; CDR3: CASGTVAGGYNEQFF; DNA: TGTGCTAGTGGTACCGTAGCGGGAGGCTACAATGAGCAGTTCTTC
D: NA; size: NA; V: TRBV6-5; J: TRBJ2-1; CDR3: CATETGDFYDEQFF; DNA: TGTGCCACCGAAACTGGGGACTTTTACGATGAGCAGTTCTTC
D: TRBD1; size: NA; V: TRBV27; J: TRBJ1-5; CDR3: CASSRNRGQDQPQHF; DNA: TGTGCCAGCAGCCGGAACAGGGGGCAGGATCAGCCCCAGCATTTT
D: TRBD1; size: NA; V: TRBV10-3; J: TRBJ2-3; CDR3: CAISRDRDTDTQYF; DNA: TGTGCCATCAGCAGGGACAGGGACACAGATACGCAGTATTTT
D: NA; size: NA; V: TRBV6-5; J: TRBJ2-3; CDR3: CASSYIQGRGTDTQYF; DNA: TGTGCCAGCAGTTATATCCAGGGGCGTGGCACAGATACGCAGTATTTT
D: TRBD2; size: NA; V: TRBV7-2; J: TRBJ2-7; CDR3: CASSLVASGSDEQYF; DNA: TGTGCCAGCAGCTTAGTGGCTAGCGGGAGTGACGAGCAGTACTTC